The source of this T cell receptor (beta chain) is a study of glioma-infiltrating T cells after dendritic cell vaccination. Study conclusions and caveats: Longer survival after dendritic cell vaccination followed higher pretreatment TIL content. The cohort had few patients with full blood and tumor sets.

This clone showed up just once. What it binds is not known. Isocitrate dehydrogenase mutation was absent in all glioblastoma patients. Assay used: immunoSEQ multiplex PCR; TCRdb lists only in-frame clones, some missing. The sample lists tens of thousands of clones; over 75% were seen once. The germline gives CDR1 MNHEY, CDR2 SMNVEV (reference sequence). The V end lost 6 bases, the J end lost 8 bases, and 16 bases lay between the germline ends. The CDR3 length is 13 residues. The sequence was collected from a human donor with glioblastoma. Sample: blood, taken before dendritic cell vaccination. V usage is TRBV27 and J usage is TRBJ1-2; perhaps TRBD1 as D (6 bases). The CDR3 sequence: CASSRGGARGYTF. DNA of the CDR3: TGTGCCAGCAGCCGCGGGGGGGCGAGGGGCTACACCTTC.